One sample yielded the 25 T cell receptor beta chains listed below, sequenced in a study of T cells in Graves' hyperthyroidism and ophthalmopathy. Amplification yielded TCR beta CDR3 regions, with RNA transcripts as the source. The primer set for the first-round RT-PCR of the TCR CDR3 was HTBI. TCRdb reprocessed the multiplex PCR reads via MiXCR and lists one record per CDR3 protein. The repertoire holds about 690,000 distinct CDR3 sequences, with around a sixth as singletons. What was sequenced was blood. Receptors were obtained from a man in his fifties or sixties with Graves' hyperthyroidism.

There are many counts of this clonotype. This chain uses TRBV2 with TRBJ1-3; no definite D call. CDR1 is SNHLY, CDR2 FYNNEI, per germline. Trimming took off 4 bases at V and 4 bases at J, with 14 bases between the two ends. The length of the CDR3 is 15 residues. The CDR3: CASSADGYVGNTIYF. The CDR3 bases are TGTGCCAGCAGTGCGGACGGCTATGTGGGAAACACCATATATTTT.

CDR3 in DNA: TGTGCCAGCAGCCCGAGACAGGGGGCTCAGCCCCAGCATTTT. It codes for CASSPRQGAQPQHF. V is TRBV7-8 and J is TRBJ1-5; 10 positions agree with TRBD1. Unmatched junction bases numbered 4, after V lost 5 bases and J lost 6 bases. The CDR3 length is 14 residues. In germline, CDR1 is SGHVS, CDR2 FQNEAQ.

Of note for this clonotype: This may arise from a read error, as a much more abundant clone is one base away. No conserved phenylalanine or tryptophan is present at the end of the CDR3, so a read error is the likely explanation. V and J are TRBV7-9 and TRBJ1-1; D is unclear. V lost 5 bases and J 1 base, leaving 11 bases between the germline ends. This CDR3 has 14 residues. Germline values: CDR1 SEHNR, CDR2 FQNEAQ (reference sequence). The CDR3, as DNA: TGTGCCAGCAGCCCAGCTCGGGGGAACACTGAAGCTTTCTCT. Its translation is CASSPARGNTEAFS.

This clonotype was seen ten or more times. The rearrangement joins TRBV19 to TRBJ1-2; maybe TRBD1 (6 bases). This CDR3 has 19 residues. V dropped 3 bases and J dropped 6 bases, with 29 bases sitting between them. Germline V CDR1 and CDR2: LNHDA, SQIVND (reference sequence). CDR3 in amino acids: CASSIFSGHWDGLSHGYTF. The CDR3 DNA follows: TGTGCCAGTAGTATCTTCTCGGGACATTGGGACGGCCTAAGCCATGGCTACACCTTC.

The V call is TRBV28, the J call TRBJ1-3; maybe TRBD1 (5 bases). The CDR3 contains 12 residues. Germline CDR1 is MDHEN and CDR2 is SYDVKM. Deletions cut 4 bases from V and 4 bases from J, with 5 bases between. The CDR3 here is CASSWDGNTIYF. CDR3 nucleotides: TGTGCCAGCAGTTGGGACGGAAACACCATATATTTT.

This clonotype was observed a few times. The gene calls are TRBV19 and TRBJ2-7; D perhaps matches TRBD1 (5 bases). This CDR3 spans 13 amino acids. Germline assignment: CDR1 LNHDA and CDR2 SQIVND (reference sequence). V was shortened by 7 bases and J by 0 bases, with 10 bases between the two germline ends. This CDR3 reads CASTDSLSYEQYF. DNA for the CDR3: TGTGCCAGTACTGACAGTCTCTCCTACGAGCAGTACTTC.

The V gene is TRBV15, the J gene TRBJ1-6; D unresolved. Trimming left V 1 base short and J 2 bases short, with 15 bases between. The CDR3 has 18 amino acids. The V gene's germline CDR1 is LNHNV and CDR2 YYDKDF (reference sequence). The CDR3 is CATSRGVEGTTYNSPLHF. CDR3 sequence (DNA): TGTGCCACCAGCAGAGGGGTGGAGGGCACTACCTATAATTCACCCCTCCACTTT.

This clonotype has a count of ten or more. V gene TRBV15 combines with J gene TRBJ2-3; 9 bases match TRBD2. Germline trimming cut 0 bases from V and 2 bases from J; bases unmatched to any gene: 9. The CDR3 covers 18 residues. Germline V gene lookup returns CDR1 LNHNV and CDR2 YYDKDF (reference sequence). Written as DNA, the CDR3 is TGTGCCACCAGCAGAGATACTCTGGCGGGAGGGCCCACAGATACGCAGTATTTT. This translates into CATSRDTLAGGPTDTQYF. Full variable domain (rest looked up from reference TRBV15 and TRBJ2-3): DAMVIQNPRYQVTQFGKPVTLSCSQTLNHNVMYWYQQKSSQAPKLLFHYYDKDFNNEADTPDNFQSRRPNTSFCFLDIRSPGLGDTAMYLCATSRDTLAGGPTDTQYFGPGTRLTVL.

This clonotype was detected a few times. The DNA for the CDR3 is TGTGCCAGCAGTTTAGGGACCCACGATACGCAGTATTTT. This sequence encodes CASSLGTHDTQYF. V usage is TRBV25-1 and J usage is TRBJ2-3, with D possibly called TRBD1 or TRBD2 (5 bases each). V was cut by 5 bases and J by 6 bases, with 12 bases left in between. Per germline, CDR1 MGHDK and CDR2 SYGVNS. The CDR3 runs 13 residues. Full variable domain (rest looked up from reference TRBV25-1 and TRBJ2-3): EADIYQTPRYLVIGTGKKITLECSQTMGHDKMYWYQQDPGMELHLIHYSYGVNSTEKGDLSSESTVSRIRTEHFPLTLESARPSHTSQYLCASSLGTHDTQYFGPGTRLTVL.

In this sample, this clonotype turned up a few times. CDR3 sequence: CASSVLAGGAGETQYF. In DNA, the CDR3 is TGTGCCAGCAGCGTATTAGCGGGAGGGGCCGGGGAGACCCAGTACTTC. This chain uses TRBV9 with TRBJ2-5, with 11 bases aligning to TRBD2. With 1 base clipped from V and 5 bases from J, the junction kept 7 bases outside the gene matches. CDR1 and CDR2 from the germline V gene are SGDLS and YYNGEE. The CDR3 consists of 16 residues.

This clonotype occurred a few times. V usage is TRBV30 and J usage is TRBJ2-7; 13 positions agree with TRBD2. Germline V gives CDR1 GTSNPN, CDR2 SVGIG (reference sequence). The CDR3 totals 13 residues. V dropped 1 base and J dropped 7; count of bases not matched to a gene: 1. The CDR3 nucleotides read TGTGCCTGGAGTGGACTAGCGGGAGGTGAGCAGTACTTC. Protein sequence: CAWSGLAGGEQYF.

This clonotype came up a few times. Being one base from a much bigger clone, this may be a read error. The chain has TRBV12-3 or TRBV12-4 and TRBJ2-3; 10 positions agree with TRBD2. The V gene end was trimmed by 4 bases and the J gene end by 6 bases; junction bases not matched to a gene: 10. The CDR3 runs 16 residues. The CDR3 DNA is TGTGCCAGCAGTTCCGTACCAGCGGGAGGGCGGGATACGCAGTATTTT. This sequence encodes CASSSVPAGGRDTQYF.

The chain has TRBV30 and TRBJ2-2; D possibly corresponds to TRBD2 (6 bases). V was trimmed by 0 bases and J by 7 bases, leaving 27 bases between them. Germline values: CDR1 GTSNPN, CDR2 SVGIG (reference sequence). This CDR3 contains 19 residues. CDR3 amino acids: CAWSVRGAMQLLGNGELFF. Here the CDR3 DNA reads TGTGCCTGGAGTGTGCGGGGAGCAATGCAACTTTTAGGGAACGGGGAGCTGTTTTTT.

This clonotype showed up many times. V is TRBV6-2 or TRBV6-3 and J is TRBJ2-7; 8 nucleotides line up with TRBD1. This CDR3 has 13 residues. The junction had 5 bases not matched to a gene; V was cut back by 7 bases and J by 3 bases. The germline CDR1 and CDR2 sequences are MNHEY and SVGEGT. The CDR3 reads CASTPGQGYEQYF. The CDR3 DNA reads TGTGCCAGCACTCCCGGACAGGGCTACGAGCAGTACTTC.

V is TRBV7-2 and J is TRBJ2-5, with D perhaps TRBD2 (5 bases). V lost 2 bases and J lost 3, with 13 bases in between. The CDR3 runs to 15 residues. From germline, CDR1 is SGHTA and CDR2 FQGNSA. Here the CDR3 reads CASSLIIAIEETQYF. The DNA for the CDR3 is TGTGCCAGCAGCTTAATAATAGCGATAGAAGAGACCCAGTACTTC.

The genes are TRBV7-9 and TRBJ2-1, with 7 positions matching TRBD1. CDR1 and CDR2 (germline): SEHNR, FQNEAQ (reference sequence). The junction had 5 bases not matched to a gene; V was cut back by 5 bases and J by 4 bases. This CDR3 is 14 amino acids long. The CDR3 DNA reads TGTGCCAGCAGCCCTGGACAGGAGTACAATGAGCAGTTCTTC. This encodes CASSPGQEYNEQFF.

This clonotype was counted at least ten times. This chain joins TRBV11-3 and TRBJ2-1; TRBD2 matches 9 bases. This CDR3 has 13 residues. Trimming at V came to 4 bases and at J to 9 bases, leaving 4 bases not matched to a gene. Germline CDR1 is SGHNT and CDR2 is YENEEA. The CDR3 DNA follows: TGTGCCAGCAGCTCTTTAGCGGGAGCTGAGCAGTTCTTC. Protein product: CASSSLAGAEQFF.

The CDR3 DNA follows: TGTGCCAGCAGCCCGGCGGGGCGAACTAACTATGGCTACACCTTC. Translation gives CASSPAGRTNYGYTF. The chain is built from TRBV6-1 and TRBJ1-2; the D gene is possibly TRBD1 (5 bases). The CDR3 is 15 amino acids. V shed 6 bases and J shed 0 bases, with 14 bases lying between them. Germline values: CDR1 MNHNS, CDR2 SASEGT.

This clonotype came up many times. This rearrangement joins TRBV2 to TRBJ2-1; the D gene is possibly TRBD2 (6 bases). The V gene lost 5 bases and the J gene lost 2 bases, with 10 bases spanning the gap. The V gene's germline CDR1 is SNHLY and CDR2 FYNNEI. The CDR3 runs to 14 residues. This chain's CDR3 is CASSFRETYNEQFF. CDR3 bases: TGTGCCAGCAGTTTTCGGGAGACCTACAATGAGCAGTTCTTC. The full variable domain, in which reference TRBV2 and TRBJ2-1 provide the parts outside the CDR3, is EPEVTQTPSHQVTQMGQEVILRCVPISNHLYFYWYRQILGQKVEFLVSFYNNEISEKSEIFDDQFSVERPDGSNFTLKIRSTKLEDSAMYFCASSFRETYNEQFFGPGTRLTVL.

This clonotype was seen only a few times. The chain carries TRBV20-1 and TRBJ2-7; D call uncertain. The V gene lost 0 bases and the J gene lost 0 bases, with 9 bases spanning the gap. Germline V gene lookup returns CDR1 DFQATT and CDR2 SNEGSKA (reference sequence). This CDR3 spans 14 amino acids. CDR3 in amino acids: CSARDGSISYEQYF. The DNA of the CDR3 is TGCAGTGCTAGAGATGGGTCTATCTCCTACGAGCAGTACTTC.

This clonotype was seen at least ten times. The chain employs TRBV3-1 and TRBJ2-1; TRBD2 aligns across 14 bases. In germline, CDR1 is LGHDT, CDR2 YNNKEL (reference sequence). Unmatched junction bases numbered 1, after V lost 3 bases and J lost 9 bases. The length of the CDR3 is 14 residues. CDR3 nucleotide sequence: TGTGCCAGCAGCCAGGGACTAGCGGGAGTTGAGCAGTTCTTC. This gives the protein CASSQGLAGVEQFF.

This clonotype was observed a handful of times. The chain carries TRBV10-3 and TRBJ2-7, with 8 nucleotides matching TRBD2. J was trimmed by 5 bases and V by 6 bases; bases with no gene match: 9. The CDR3 length is 14 residues. Germline V gene sequence: CDR1 ENHRY, CDR2 SYGVKD. DNA for the CDR3: TGTGCCATCAGAAGTAGCGGGAACCTTCACGAGCAGTACTTC. This encodes CAIRSSGNLHEQYF.

About this clonotype: A read error is possible here, since a much larger clone lies one base away. This chain links TRBV6-1 with TRBJ2-7; D may correspond to TRBD1 or TRBD2 (5 bases each). With 2 bases removed from V and 3 bases from J, the gap between germline ends came to 17 bases. There are 16 residues in the CDR3. Germline CDR1 is MNHNS and CDR2 is SASEGT. Here the CDR3 reads CASSEWKQERGYEQYF. The CDR3 DNA follows: TGTGCCAGCAGTGAATGGAAACAGGAGAGGGGCTACGAGCAGTACTTC.

CDR3 protein: CASSYSRSTYEQYF. The CDR3, as DNA: TGTGCCAGCAGTTATAGCAGATCGACCTACGAGCAGTACTTC. This chain connects TRBV6-5 to TRBJ2-7; no clear D. V was trimmed by 3 bases and J by 2 bases, leaving 11 bases between them. Germline values: CDR1 MNHEY, CDR2 SVGAGI. The CDR3 covers 14 residues.

This clonotype was picked up many times. The chain uses TRBV12-3 or TRBV12-4 and TRBJ1-2; D ambiguous. The V and J ends lost 1 base and 1 base respectively, with 4 bases between them. CDR3 length: 13 residues. The CDR3, as DNA: TGTGCCAGCAGTTTAGGCAGTAACTATGGCTACACCTTC. It codes for CASSLGSNYGYTF.